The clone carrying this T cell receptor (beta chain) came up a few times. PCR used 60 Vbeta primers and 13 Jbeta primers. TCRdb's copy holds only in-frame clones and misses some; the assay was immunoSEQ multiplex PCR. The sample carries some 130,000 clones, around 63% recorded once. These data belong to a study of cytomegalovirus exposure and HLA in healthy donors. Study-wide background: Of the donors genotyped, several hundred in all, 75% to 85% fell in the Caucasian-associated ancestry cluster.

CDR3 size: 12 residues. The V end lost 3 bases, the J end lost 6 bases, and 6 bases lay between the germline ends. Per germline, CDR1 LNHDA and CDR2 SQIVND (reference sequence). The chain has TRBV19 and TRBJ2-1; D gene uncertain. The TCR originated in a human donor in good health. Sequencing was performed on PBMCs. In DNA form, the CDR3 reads TGTGCCAGTAGTATTTTTAGCAATGAGCAGTTCTTC. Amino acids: CASSIFSNEQFF.